This T cell receptor (beta chain) stems from a study of blood T cell repertoires in COVID-19. About the research overall: Spain, Italy and the United States supplied samples that represented acute and convalescent COVID-19. Sources were T cells, B-cell-depleted T cells, or PBMCs; the material itself was cDNA or gDNA.

CDR3 length: 17 residues. Looked up from germline, CDR1 is SGHTA and CDR2 is FQGTGA. Unmatched junction bases numbered 11, after V lost 5 bases and J lost 2 bases. As handled by the study authors: From reference gene primer amplification, estimates of nucleated cell counts were derived. Assay used: immunoSEQ multiplex PCR; TCRdb lists only in-frame clones, some missing. V and J calls and clone size follow that table, whereas D and trimming were derived from the DNA. Of about 260,000 clones detected, about 89% appear once; the ten largest clones hold 8.5% to 10%. This clone turned up a few times. The chain links TRBV7-3 to TRBJ2-2, with 7 bases matching TRBD2. The sequence was collected from a man aged 35 to 55 who had recovered from COVID-19. Sequences were obtained from peripheral blood. The CDR3 loop reads CASSGLRGRRNTGELFF. The DNA of the CDR3 is TGTGCCAGCAGCGGGTTGCGCGGGAGAAGAAACACCGGGGAGCTGTTTTTT.